Listed below are T cell receptor beta chains from one sample, sequenced in a study of blood T cell repertoires in COVID-19. Here immunoSEQ multiplex PCR was the method, and the copy in TCRdb shows in-frame clones only, minus some. The sample includes tens of thousands of clones, about 84% of them seen just once. Input material: peripheral blood. The receptors stem from a man aged 55 to 70 with acute or convalescent COVID-19. The CDR3 runs from the conserved cysteine through the conserved F or W. Fields, in order: J gene, D gene, V gene, clone size, CDR3 protein, CDR3 DNA. A D gene is named only where the DNA matches it firmly. Some rows have no size entry. The others give once, few or many, or a class for an expanded clone.

TRBJ2-3	TRBD2	TRBV5-1	NA	CASRTSGSGTTQYF	TGCGCCAGTCGGACTAGCGGGTCCGGAACTACGCAGTATTTT
TRBJ1-5	TRBD1	TRBV2	NA	CASSKGQGSKDNQPQHF	TGTGCCAGCAGTAAGGGACAGGGAAGTAAAGACAATCAGCCCCAGCATTTT
TRBJ1-2	TRBD1	TRBV7-2	NA	CASSFGDRGRNYGYTF	TGTGCCAGCAGCTTTGGGGACAGGGGGCGAAACTATGGCTACACCTTC
TRBJ1-3	TRBD1	TRBV5-1	NA	CASSAGTGGSGNTIYF	TGCGCCAGCAGCGCCGGGACAGGGGGCTCTGGAAACACCATATATTTT
TRBJ1-2	TRBD1	TRBV7-2	NA	CASSFGTGTVGYTF	TGTGCCAGCAGCTTTGGGACAGGGACGGTTGGCTACACCTTC
TRBJ1-2	NA	TRBV7-3	NA	CASSLGGSNYGYTF	TGTGCCAGCAGCTTAGGGGGGTCGAACTATGGCTACACCTTC
TRBJ2-1	TRBD1	TRBV6-5	NA	CASGLMDRDNEQFF	TGTGCCAGCGGATTGATGGACAGGGACAATGAGCAGTTCTTC
TRBJ1-1	NA	TRBV11-1	NA	CASSLARANTEAFF	TGTGCCAGCAGCTTAGCGCGGGCGAACACTGAAGCTTTCTTT
TRBJ2-2	TRBD2	TRBV5-1	NA	CASSPTLAGDDTGELFF	TGCGCCAGCAGCCCTACGCTAGCGGGGGACGACACCGGGGAGCTGTTTTTT
TRBJ1-5	NA	TRBV10-3	NA	CAISESRDTHQPQHF	TGTGCCATCAGTGAGTCACGGGACACACATCAGCCCCAGCATTTT
TRBJ1-6	NA	TRBV5-4	NA	CASSLDYTGNNSPLHF	TGTGCCAGCAGCTTGGATTACACAGGGAACAATTCACCCCTCCACTTT
TRBJ2-7	TRBD1	TRBV12-5	NA	CASGYGAGGAYEQYF	TGTGCTAGTGGTTACGGGGCAGGGGGCGCCTACGAGCAGTACTTC
TRBJ1-5	NA	TRBV28	few	CASSSIQPGEIIGNQPQHF	TGTGCCAGCAGTTCTATACAACCGGGGGAGATTATAGGCAATCAGCCCCAGCATTTT
TRBJ1-5	TRBD1	TRBV5-5	few	CASSRRTGGDQPQHF	TGTGCCAGCAGCCGGAGGACAGGGGGCGATCAGCCCCAGCATTTT
TRBJ2-1	NA	TRBV19	NA	CASKMAGVVNEQFF	TGTGCCAGTAAAATGGCAGGGGTTGTCAATGAGCAGTTCTTC
TRBJ2-3	TRBD1	TRBV6-1	NA	CASSEARWRGTGTDTQYF	TGTGCCAGCAGTGAAGCGCGGTGGCGTGGGACAGGTACAGATACGCAGTATTTT
TRBJ2-1	NA	TRBV19	NA	CASSNQDYNEQFF	TGTGCCAGTAGTAATCAGGACTACAATGAGCAGTTCTTC
TRBJ2-3	NA	TRBV25-1	NA	CASTGHGTDTQYF	TGTGCCAGCACCGGACACGGCACAGATACGCAGTATTTT
TRBJ2-3	NA	TRBV5-1	NA	CASSLGTSTYTDTQYF	TGCGCCAGCAGCTTGGGAACTAGCACCTACACAGATACGCAGTATTTT
TRBJ2-7	NA	TRBV10-3	few	CAISQTYEQYF	TGTGCCATCAGTCAGACCTACGAGCAGTACTTC
TRBJ1-6	NA	TRBV7-2	NA	CASRSGGGGNSPLHF	TGTGCCAGCAGGTCCGGGGGAGGGGGTAATTCACCCCTCCACTTT
TRBJ2-2	NA	TRBV24-1	NA	CAARTDNTGELFF	TGTGCCGCTCGGACAGACAACACCGGGGAGCTGTTTTTT
TRBJ1-5	TRBD1	TRBV7-2	NA	CASSPGGGQGRNQPQHF	TGTGCCAGCAGCCCTGGGGGAGGACAGGGTCGCAATCAGCCCCAGCATTTT